A single sample is the source of the 11 T cell receptor beta chains below, sequenced in a study of shared clonotypes between healthy human individuals. TCRdb keeps only in-frame clones here, not all; method: immunoSEQ multiplex PCR. The data hold about 2.3 million clones, with under 95% observed a single time. The specimen sequenced was naive CD4+ T cells from PBMCs. Sample subset: CD45RA+ positively selected. These receptors were collected from a man younger than 35 in good health. Some clones in this sample may be carry-over from other donors' samples.

The chain links TRBV7-2 to TRBJ1-1; D may be TRBD1 (5 bases). CDR1 SGHTA and CDR2 FQGNSA come from the germline V gene. The CDR3 has 14 residues. With 0 bases removed from V and 4 bases from J, the gap between germline ends came to 9 bases. The chain's CDR3 is CASSLAGTPTEAFF. CDR3 nucleotide sequence: TGTGCCAGCAGCTTAGCGGGGACTCCCACTGAAGCTTTCTTT.

This sequence joins TRBV27 and TRBJ2-2; D is ambiguous. Germline V CDR1 and CDR2: MNHEY, SMNVEV (reference sequence). This CDR3 contains 14 residues. Trimming took 5 bases from V and 0 from J, leaving 7 bases between them. CDR3 nucleotide sequence: TGTGCCAGCAGTCTCACGGCGAACACCGGGGAGCTGTTTTTT. Translation: CASSLTANTGELFF.

This chain joins TRBV4-1 and TRBJ1-3; D unclear. The CDR3 consists of 16 residues. Trimming cost V 1 base and J 0 bases, with 10 bases left between them. Germline V gene lookup returns CDR1 MGHRA and CDR2 YSYEKL. The CDR3 DNA reads TGCGCCAGCAGCCAAGGGGCGGTCAGCTCTGGAAACACCATATATTTT. It specifies CASSQGAVSSGNTIYF.

The chain carries TRBV5-4 and TRBJ2-3; no clear D gene. Germline-derived CDR1 and CDR2 are SGHNT and YYREEE (reference sequence). CDR3 size: 14 residues. Trimming took 0 bases from V and 5 from J, leaving 10 bases between them. Here the CDR3 DNA reads TGTGCCAGCAGCTTGGAGGGCAACAAAGATACGCAGTATTTT. It translates to CASSLEGNKDTQYF.

The chain recombines TRBV27 with TRBJ2-5; 8 bases agree with TRBD2. The closer fit of TRBJ2-7 to the DNA end suggests the J call may be wrong. The CDR3 consists of 12 residues. Germline CDR1 MNHEY, CDR2 SMNVEV (reference sequence). The CDR3: CASGAGAYEQYF. CDR3 nucleotides: TGTGCCAGTGGAGCGGGAGCCTACGAGCAGTACTTC.

This clone was detected once. V gene TRBV28 combines with J gene TRBJ2-5; 8 bases map to TRBD2. Trimming removed 5 bases from V and 2 bases from J; junction bases left unmatched: 7. The CDR3 has 15 residues. Per the germline V gene, CDR1 is MDHEN and CDR2 is SYDVKM. CDR3 region: CASSDSGSLQETQYF. For the CDR3, the DNA is TGTGCCAGCAGTGACAGCGGGAGTCTACAAGAGACCCAGTACTTC.

This clone was recorded once. As DNA, the CDR3 is TGCGCCAGCAGCCAAGAACTTTCCTACGAGCAGTACTTC. Encoded protein: CASSQELSYEQYF. V gene TRBV4-1 combines with J gene TRBJ2-7; D unclear. Looked up from germline, CDR1 is MGHRA and CDR2 is YSYEKL. Trimming stripped 0 bases from V and 1 base from J, with 4 bases between. The length of the CDR3 is 13 residues.

Notes on this clone: This specimen includes other DNA sequences encoding the same CDR3. V gene TRBV7-3 combines with J gene TRBJ2-1; D is ambiguous. The CDR3 length is 13 residues. From germline, CDR1 is SGHTA and CDR2 FQGTGA. With 5 bases removed from V and 4 bases from J, the gap between germline ends came to 9 bases. Here the CDR3 reads CASSPSSYNEQFF. The CDR3 DNA follows: TGTGCCAGCAGCCCCTCATCTTACAATGAGCAGTTCTTC. The whole variable domain, remainder taken from reference TRBV7-3 and TRBJ2-1, is GAGVSQTPSNKVTEKGKYVELRCDPISGHTALYWYRQSLGQGPEFLIYFQGTGAADDSGLPNDRFFAVRPEGSVSTLKIQRTERGDSAVYLCASSPSSYNEQFFGPGTRLTVL.

The V gene is TRBV5-4, the J gene TRBJ1-1; the D gene is possibly TRBD1 (6 bases). V was pared by 8 bases and J by 0 bases, with 11 bases between. Germline lookup yields CDR1 SGHNT and CDR2 YYREEE (reference sequence). The CDR3 has 13 amino acids. The CDR3 DNA reads TGTGCCAGTAAGGACAGAGTGAACACTGAAGCTTTCTTT. Translation gives CASKDRVNTEAFF. The full variable domain, in which reference TRBV5-4 and TRBJ1-1 provide the parts outside the CDR3, is ETGVTQSPTHLIKTRGQQVTLRCSSQSGHNTVSWYQQALGQGPQFIFQYYREEENGRGNFPPRFSGLQFPNYSSELNVNALELDDSALYLCASKDRVNTEAFFGQGTRLTVV.

Of note for this clone: One end of the junction fails to match germline, which may point to a read error. The chain couples TRBV19 to TRBJ1-1; possible D gene TRBD1, 5 bases. Germline CDR1 is LNHDA and CDR2 is SQIVND (reference sequence). The CDR3 loop spans 17 amino acids. CDR3: CVSSRRTVRVRDTEAFF. The CDR3 DNA is TGTGTCAGTAGTCGCCGTACGGTCAGGGTGCGGGACACTGAAGCTTTCTTT. The complete variable domain, with remaining parts taken from reference TRBV19 and TRBJ1-1, reads DGGITQSPKYLFRKEGQNVTLSCEQNLNHDAMYWYRQDPGQGLRLIYYSQIVNDFQKGDIAEGYSVSREKKESFPLTVTSAQKNPTAFYLCVSSRRTVRVRDTEAFFGQGTRLTVV.

CDR3 nucleotide sequence: TGTGCCAGCAGTGACCGCAGGGGAGGGACCGGGGAGCTGTTTTTT. Amino acids: CASSDRRGGTGELFF. This sequence joins TRBV25-1 and TRBJ2-2; D might be TRBD2 (7 bases). Trimming cost V 3 bases and J 5 bases, with 13 bases left between them. The germline gives CDR1 MGHDK, CDR2 SYGVNS. The CDR3 runs 15 residues.